These 16 T cell receptor beta chains were all obtained from the same sample, sequenced in a study of blood T cell repertoires in COVID-19. TCRdb keeps only in-frame clones here, not all; method: immunoSEQ multiplex PCR. The sample has 150,000 to 250,000 clones, around 82% seen once. Material for sequencing was PBMCs or T cells enriched from blood (not recorded which). The receptors shown here come from a middle-aged man who had recovered from COVID-19.

The chain combines TRBV2 with TRBJ2-7; D is possibly TRBD2 (6 bases). This CDR3 spans 12 amino acids. The germline V and J ends were trimmed by 4 bases and 6 bases, with 10 bases remaining between them. The germline gives CDR1 SNHLY, CDR2 FYNNEI. For the CDR3, the DNA is TGTGCCAGCAGTGTAGGGGACTCCGAGCAGTACGTC. It yields the protein CASSVGDSEQYV.

V is TRBV7-3 and J is TRBJ1-6, with TRBD1 matching 7 bases. With 2 bases clipped from V and 5 bases from J, the junction kept 3 bases outside the gene matches. The CDR3 spans 15 residues. Germline lookup yields CDR1 SGHTA and CDR2 FQGTGA. CDR3 DNA sequence: TGTGCCAGCAGCTTAGGGGACAGAGATAATTCACCCCTCCACTTT. It encodes CASSLGDRDNSPLHF.

There are many counts of this clone. The chain couples TRBV5-1 to TRBJ2-1, with 7 bases identical to TRBD2. Germline CDR1 and CDR2: SGHRS and YFSETQ. This CDR3 contains 14 residues. V shed 2 bases, J shed 5 bases, and the junction held 4 bases outside the gene matches. The CDR3 is CASSFGRNDNEQFF. CDR3 DNA sequence: TGCGCCAGCAGCTTCGGGAGGAACGACAATGAGCAGTTCTTC. The full variable domain, rest sourced from reference TRBV5-1 and TRBJ2-1, is KAGVTQTPRYLIKTRGQQVTLSCSPISGHRSVSWYQQTPGQGLQFLFEYFSETQRNKGNFPGRFSGRQFSNSRSEMNVSTLELGDSALYLCASSFGRNDNEQFFGPGTRLTVL.

The rearrangement uses TRBV6-5 and TRBJ1-1; D remains unclear. Germline V lookup: CDR1 MNHEY, CDR2 SVGAGI. The V end was cut by 10 bases, the J end by 8 bases, with 23 bases between. The CDR3 sequence is 14 residues long. CDR3 coding DNA: TGTGCCACCCTTGATTATATTTCCGGGAGAGAAGCTTTCTTT. It yields the protein CATLDYISGREAFF.

The V and J genes are TRBV24-1 and TRBJ2-7; 11 positions match TRBD2. V shed 12 bases and J 6 bases; nucleotides not matched to a gene: 12. The CDR3 length is 14 residues. Germline CDR1 KGHDR, CDR2 SFDVKD. CDR3 bases: TGTGCCGCTGGACCATCTAGCGGGAGGCGCGAGCAGTACTTC. It encodes CAAGPSSGRREQYF.

This clone was detected only a few times. The CDR3 DNA follows: TGTGCCAGCAGCAATCCTACTAGCGGGACCTACGAGCAGTACTTC. Amino acid sequence: CASSNPTSGTYEQYF. This chain links TRBV7-6 with TRBJ2-7; 10 bases agree with TRBD2. The CDR3 loop spans 15 amino acids. V was clipped by 5 bases and J by 2 bases; unmatched bases: 6. Germline CDR1 reads SGHVS; CDR2 reads FNYEAQ.

This chain links TRBV7-3 with TRBJ2-3; 9 bases map to TRBD2. V was pared by 2 bases and J by 2 bases, with 5 bases of the junction left unmatched. CDR3 length: 16 residues. Germline CDR1 reads SGHTA; CDR2 reads FQGTGA. CDR3 residues: CASSLWGGRATDTQYF. CDR3 DNA sequence: TGTGCCAGCAGCTTATGGGGCGGGAGGGCCACAGATACGCAGTATTTT. The entire variable domain, with the rest obtained from reference TRBV7-3 and TRBJ2-3, is as follows: GAGVSQTPSNKVTEKGKYVELRCDPISGHTALYWYRQSLGQGPEFLIYFQGTGAADDSGLPNDRFFAVRPEGSVSTLKIQRTERGDSAVYLCASSLWGGRATDTQYFGPGTRLTVL.

This chain links TRBV5-6 with TRBJ2-2, with 7 bases identical to TRBD1. In germline, CDR1 is SGHDT, CDR2 YYEEEE. V gave up 6 bases and J gave up 5 bases; unmatched junction bases: 7. The CDR3 covers 14 residues. The CDR3 DNA reads TGTGCCAGCATCCTCCTACAGGGGACCGGGGAGCTGTTTTTT. It translates to CASILLQGTGELFF. The complete variable domain, with remaining parts taken from reference TRBV5-6 and TRBJ2-2, reads DAGVTQSPTHLIKTRGQQVTLRCSPKSGHDTVSWYQQALGQGPQFIFQYYEEEERQRGNFPDRFSGHQFPNYSSELNVNALLLGDSALYLCASILLQGTGELFFGEGSRLTVL.

The chain is built from TRBV5-1 and TRBJ1-2; D may be TRBD1 (6 bases). The germline V and J ends were trimmed by 4 bases and 6 bases, with 13 bases remaining between them. This CDR3 is 13 amino acids long. Germline assignment: CDR1 SGHRS and CDR2 YFSETQ. The CDR3 coding sequence is TGCGCCAGCAGCCTGGGGGCAGGGAATGGCTACACCTTC. This translates into CASSLGAGNGYTF. The variable domain in full, with the rest retrieved from reference TRBV5-1 and TRBJ1-2, is KAGVTQTPRYLIKTRGQQVTLSCSPISGHRSVSWYQQTPGQGLQFLFEYFSETQRNKGNFPGRFSGRQFSNSRSEMNVSTLELGDSALYLCASSLGAGNGYTFGSGTRLTVV.

This clone has only one observation. The rearrangement joins TRBV7-9 to TRBJ2-7; D is unresolved. The ends were cut back, 3 bases at V and 3 bases at J, with 12 bases in the middle. Per the germline V gene, CDR1 is SEHNR and CDR2 is FQNEAQ (reference sequence). This CDR3 has 14 residues. The CDR3 nucleotides are TGTGCCAGCAGCTTTGGCACCCCTGGCTACGAGCAGTACTTC. Translating it yields CASSFGTPGYEQYF.

This rearrangement joins TRBV19 to TRBJ1-6; 8 bases are shared with TRBD1. V shed 9 bases, J shed 10 bases, and the junction held 8 bases outside the gene matches. CDR3 size: 13 residues. Germline V gives CDR1 LNHDA, CDR2 SQIVND (reference sequence). CDR3 sequence reads: CASSVQGVSPLHF. The DNA of the CDR3 is TGTGCCAGCAGTGTACAGGGGGTATCACCCCTCCACTTT.

The chain has TRBV7-7 and TRBJ2-1, with 7 bases aligning to TRBD1. This CDR3 region has 15 residues. Germline V gives CDR1 SSHAT, CDR2 FNYEAQ (reference sequence). V gave up 3 bases and J gave up 3 bases; unmatched junction bases: 5. CDR3 sequence (DNA): TGTGCCAGCAGCTTGGATCGGGACAGCTACAATGAGCAGTTCTTC. It codes for CASSLDRDSYNEQFF. The variable domain in full, with the rest retrieved from reference TRBV7-7 and TRBJ2-1, is GAGVSQSPRYKVTKRGQDVTLRCDPISSHATLYWYQQALGQGPEFLTYFNYEAQPDKSGLPSDRFSAERPEGSISTLTIQRTEQRDSAMYRCASSLDRDSYNEQFFGPGTRLTVL.

V gene TRBV28 combines with J gene TRBJ2-5, with D possibly being TRBD1 (6 bases). The V and J ends lost 7 bases and 4 bases respectively, with 10 bases between them. The CDR3 spans 12 residues. CDR1 is MDHEN, CDR2 SYDVKM, per germline. The CDR3 DNA follows: TGTGCCAGCACCACAGGGCTAGAGACCCAGTACTTC. Amino acids: CASTTGLETQYF.

The chain links TRBV12-3 or TRBV12-4 to TRBJ2-7, with TRBD1 as a possible D gene (6 bases). The CDR3 runs 13 residues. Trimming pared 6 bases from V and 9 bases from J, leaving 18 bases between. The CDR3 loop reads CASRVRDMGVQYF. The DNA of the CDR3 is TGTGCCAGCAGAGTCCGGGACATGGGGGTGCAGTACTTC.

The chain links TRBV10-2 to TRBJ2-5; 13 bases are shared with TRBD2. CDR1 and CDR2 from the germline V gene are WSHSY and SAAADI. The CDR3 extends over 15 amino acids. V was pared by 5 bases and J by 5 bases, with 5 bases of the junction left unmatched. CDR3 residues: CASSLGLAGVETQYF. For the CDR3, the DNA is TGCGCCAGCAGTCTAGGACTAGCGGGAGTGGAGACCCAGTACTTC.

The chain links TRBV3-1 (or the pseudogene TRBV3-2) to TRBJ1-5, with D tentatively TRBD1 (5 bases). The V end lost 2 bases, the J end lost 6 bases, and 23 bases lay between the germline ends. Per the germline V gene, CDR1 is LGHDT and CDR2 is YNNKEL (reference sequence). This CDR3 comprises 18 residues. CDR3 in amino acids: CASSQKAYYSREVQPQHF. The CDR3 DNA reads as TGTGCCAGCAGCCAAAAGGCCTACTACTCCAGGGAGGTTCAGCCCCAGCATTTT.